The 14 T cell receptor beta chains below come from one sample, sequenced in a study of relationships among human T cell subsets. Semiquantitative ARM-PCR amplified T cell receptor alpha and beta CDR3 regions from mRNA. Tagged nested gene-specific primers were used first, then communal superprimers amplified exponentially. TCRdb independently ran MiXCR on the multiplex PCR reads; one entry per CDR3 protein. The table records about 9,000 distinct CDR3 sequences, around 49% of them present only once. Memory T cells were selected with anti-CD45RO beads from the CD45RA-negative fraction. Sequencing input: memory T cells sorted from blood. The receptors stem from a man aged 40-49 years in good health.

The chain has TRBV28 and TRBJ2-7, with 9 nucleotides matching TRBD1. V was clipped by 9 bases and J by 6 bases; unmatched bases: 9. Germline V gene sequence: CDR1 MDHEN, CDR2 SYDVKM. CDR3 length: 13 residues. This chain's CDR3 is CASKGQGIGEQYF. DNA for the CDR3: TGTGCCAGTAAGGGACAGGGAATAGGCGAGCAGTACTTC.

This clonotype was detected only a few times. For the CDR3, the DNA is TGTGCCAGCAGGACCGGGGACTTCCTTCAGCCCCAGCATTTT. Its protein product is CASRTGDFLQPQHF. The chain is built from TRBV6-6 and TRBJ1-5, with a tentative D call TRBD1 (5 bases). The CDR3 extends over 14 amino acids. The V gene's germline CDR1 is MNHNY and CDR2 SVGAGI (reference sequence). V dropped 6 bases and J dropped 6 bases, with 15 bases sitting between them.

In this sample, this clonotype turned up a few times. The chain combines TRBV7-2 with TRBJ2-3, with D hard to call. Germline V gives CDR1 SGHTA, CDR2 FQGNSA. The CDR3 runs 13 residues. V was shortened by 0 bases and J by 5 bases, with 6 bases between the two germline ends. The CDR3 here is CASSLAFGDTQYF. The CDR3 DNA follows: TGTGCCAGCAGCTTAGCCTTCGGAGATACGCAGTATTTT.

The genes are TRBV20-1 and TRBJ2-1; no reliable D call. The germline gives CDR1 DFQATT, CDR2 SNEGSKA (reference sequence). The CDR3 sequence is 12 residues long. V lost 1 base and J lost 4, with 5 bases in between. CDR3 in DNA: TGCAGTGCTAGAGGGGGTTACAATGAGCAGTTCTTC. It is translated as CSARGGYNEQFF.

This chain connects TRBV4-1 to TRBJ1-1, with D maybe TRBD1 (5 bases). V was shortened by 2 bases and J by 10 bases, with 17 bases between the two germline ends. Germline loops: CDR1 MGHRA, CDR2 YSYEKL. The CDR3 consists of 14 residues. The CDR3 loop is CASSQPTRTPGAFF. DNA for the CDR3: TGCGCCAGCAGCCAACCGACCAGGACACCCGGAGCTTTCTTT.

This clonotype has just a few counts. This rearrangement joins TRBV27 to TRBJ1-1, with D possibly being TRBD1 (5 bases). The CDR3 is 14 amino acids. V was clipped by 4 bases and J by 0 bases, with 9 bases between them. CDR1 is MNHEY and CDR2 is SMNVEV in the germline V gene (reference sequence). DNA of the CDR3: TGTGCCAGCAGTTCGGGACGGGTGAACACTGAAGCTTTCTTT. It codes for CASSSGRVNTEAFF.

CDR3 coding DNA: TGTGCCAGCAGCAGCCCGGGGGGGCTATTGACAGATACGCAGTATTTT. Translation gives CASSSPGGLLTDTQYF. This chain connects TRBV28 to TRBJ2-3; 8 bases match TRBD2. V dropped 6 bases and J dropped 3; count of bases not matched to a gene: 11. Germline V gene lookup returns CDR1 MDHEN and CDR2 SYDVKM. The length of the CDR3 is 16 residues. The full variable domain, with the rest looked up from reference TRBV28 and TRBJ2-3, is DVKVTQSSRYLVKRTGEKVFLECVQDMDHENMFWYRQDPGLGLRLIYFSYDVKMKEKGDIPEGYSVSREKKERFSLILESASTNQTSMYLCASSSPGGLLTDTQYFGPGTRLTVL.

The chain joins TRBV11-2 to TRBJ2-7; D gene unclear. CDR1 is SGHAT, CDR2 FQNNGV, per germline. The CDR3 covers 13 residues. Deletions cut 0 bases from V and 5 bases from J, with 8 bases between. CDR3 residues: CASSLDSVHEQYF. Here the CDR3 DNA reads TGTGCCAGCAGCTTAGATTCGGTCCACGAGCAGTACTTC.

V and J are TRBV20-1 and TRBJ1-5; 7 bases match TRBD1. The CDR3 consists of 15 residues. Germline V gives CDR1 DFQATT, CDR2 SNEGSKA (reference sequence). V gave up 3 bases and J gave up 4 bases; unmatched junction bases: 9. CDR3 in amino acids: CSASVEQGTNQPQHF. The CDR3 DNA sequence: TGCAGTGCTAGTGTCGAACAGGGGACGAATCAGCCCCAGCATTTT.

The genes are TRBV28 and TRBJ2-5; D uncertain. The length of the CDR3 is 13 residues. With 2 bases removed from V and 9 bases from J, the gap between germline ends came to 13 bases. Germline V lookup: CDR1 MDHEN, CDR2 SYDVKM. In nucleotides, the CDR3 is TGTGCCAGCAGTTTAGGCGGTGCACCGGCCCAGTACTTC. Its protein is CASSLGGAPAQYF.

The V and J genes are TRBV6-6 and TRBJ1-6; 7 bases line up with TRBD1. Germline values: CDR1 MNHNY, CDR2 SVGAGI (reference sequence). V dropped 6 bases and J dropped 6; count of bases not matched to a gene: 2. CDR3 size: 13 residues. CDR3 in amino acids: CASRTGFNSPLHF. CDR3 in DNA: TGTGCCAGCAGGACAGGGTTTAATTCACCCCTCCACTTT.

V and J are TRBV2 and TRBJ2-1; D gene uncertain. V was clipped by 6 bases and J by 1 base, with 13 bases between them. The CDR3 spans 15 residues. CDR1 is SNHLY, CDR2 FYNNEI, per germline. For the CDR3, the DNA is TGTGCCAGCAGCGTGAACACGGAATCCTACAATGAGCAGTTCTTC. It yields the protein CASSVNTESYNEQFF.

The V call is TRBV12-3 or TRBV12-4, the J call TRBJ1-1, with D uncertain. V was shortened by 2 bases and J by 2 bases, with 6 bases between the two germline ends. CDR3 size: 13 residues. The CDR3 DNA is TGTGCCAGCAGTTTAAAGGGTAACACTGAAGCTTTCTTT. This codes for CASSLKGNTEAFF.

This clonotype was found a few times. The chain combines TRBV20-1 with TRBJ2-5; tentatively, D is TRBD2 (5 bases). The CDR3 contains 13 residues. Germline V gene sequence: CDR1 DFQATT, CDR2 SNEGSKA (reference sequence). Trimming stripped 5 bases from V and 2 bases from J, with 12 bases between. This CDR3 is CSASRTGQETQYF. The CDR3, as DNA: TGCAGTGCTTCGCGGACGGGGCAAGAGACCCAGTACTTC.